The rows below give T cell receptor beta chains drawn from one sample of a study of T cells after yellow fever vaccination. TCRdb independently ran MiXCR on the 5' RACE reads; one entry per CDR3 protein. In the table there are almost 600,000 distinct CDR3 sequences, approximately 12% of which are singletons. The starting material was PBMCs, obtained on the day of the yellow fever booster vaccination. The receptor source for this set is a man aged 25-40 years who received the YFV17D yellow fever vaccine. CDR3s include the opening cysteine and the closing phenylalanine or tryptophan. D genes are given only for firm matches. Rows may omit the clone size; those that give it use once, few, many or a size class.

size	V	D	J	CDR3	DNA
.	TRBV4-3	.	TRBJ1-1	CASSQEGRNTEAFF	TGCGCCAGCAGCCAAGAAGGGAGGAACACTGAAGCTTTCTTT
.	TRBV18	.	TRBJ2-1	CASSPYLYNEQFF	TGTGCCAGCTCACCTTACCTTTACAATGAGCAGTTCTTC
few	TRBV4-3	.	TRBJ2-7	CASSQDTQASYEQYF	TGCGCCAGCAGCCAAGATACTCAGGCTTCCTACGAGCAGTACTTC
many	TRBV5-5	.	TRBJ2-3	CASSSVISSTDTQYF	TGTGCCAGCAGCTCCGTAATATCTAGCACAGATACGCAGTATTTT
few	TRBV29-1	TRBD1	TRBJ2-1	CSVEKTGMGEQFF	TGCAGCGTGGAAAAGACAGGGATGGGTGAGCAGTTCTTC
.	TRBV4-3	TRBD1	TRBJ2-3	CASSQTEQGTDTQYF	TGCGCCAGCAGCCAAACCGAACAGGGGACAGATACGCAGTATTTT
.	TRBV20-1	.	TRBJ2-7	CSASGYYEQYF	TGCAGTGCTAGTGGGTACTACGAGCAGTACTTC
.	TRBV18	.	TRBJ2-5	CASSQNSLETQYF	TGTGCCAGCTCACAGAATAGCCTCGAGACCCAGTACTTC
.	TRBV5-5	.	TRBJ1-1	CASSSLGRLNTEAFF	TGTGCCAGCAGCTCACTGGGGAGGCTGAACACTGAAGCTTTCTTT
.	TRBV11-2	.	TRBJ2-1	CASSFLYSGTSNEQFF	TGTGCCAGCAGCTTCCTATACTCGGGGACGTCGAATGAGCAGTTCTTC
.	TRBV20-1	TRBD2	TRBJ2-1	CSAFKYAGGPGTHNEQFF	TGCAGTGCTTTCAAATACGCGGGAGGGCCAGGGACCCACAATGAGCAGTTCTTC
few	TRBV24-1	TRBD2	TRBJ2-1	CATSDRTSGPGNEQFF	TGTGCCACCAGTGATCGGACTAGCGGTCCAGGCAATGAGCAGTTCTTC
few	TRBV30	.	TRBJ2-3	CASWVRNTQYF	TGTGCCTCCTGGGTCAGAAATACGCAGTATTTT
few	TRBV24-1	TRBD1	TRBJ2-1	CATSDIGTGGYNEQFF	TGTGCCACCAGTGATATCGGGACAGGGGGGTACAATGAGCAGTTCTTC
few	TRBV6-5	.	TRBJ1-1	CASCVNTEAFF	TGTGCCAGCTGCGTGAACACTGAAGCTTTCTTT
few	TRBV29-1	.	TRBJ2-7	CSVEQSPLEQYF	TGCAGCGTTGAACAATCTCCCCTCGAGCAGTACTTC